These 32 T cell receptor beta chains were sequenced from one sample in a study of metastatic and nonmetastatic thyroid tumors. TCRdb redid the clone calls on the PCR reads using MiXCR. The data contain 20,000 or so clones, roughly 10% of them singletons. No treatment had been given to any patient before thyroid surgery. Sequences were obtained from blood. The source is a female donor with papillary thyroid cancer or a benign thyroid nodule (not recorded which). Some clones in this sample may be carry-over from other donors' samples.

There are many counts of this clone. The CDR3 bases are TGTGCCAGCAGCCCAAGCGGGGCCACAGATACGCAGTATTTT. Its protein product is CASSPSGATDTQYF. The chain is built from TRBV9 and TRBJ2-3; 7 bases match TRBD2. V was pared by 4 bases and J by 2 bases, with 4 bases of the junction left unmatched. Germline CDR1 is SGDLS and CDR2 is YYNGEE. CDR3 length: 14 amino acids.

By sample share, this clone is medium-sized. The J gene is TRBJ2-1, the V gene TRBV28; D gene uncertain. Per the germline V gene, CDR1 is MDHEN and CDR2 is SYDVKM. With 7 bases removed from V and 2 bases from J, the gap between germline ends came to 18 bases. The CDR3 runs 16 residues. CDR3 protein: CASISPVAAPYNEQFF. Written as DNA, the CDR3 is TGTGCCAGCATTTCCCCAGTAGCCGCTCCCTACAATGAGCAGTTCTTC. Full variable domain (remainder filled in from reference TRBV28 and TRBJ2-1): DVKVTQSSRYLVKRTGEKVFLECVQDMDHENMFWYRQDPGLGLRLIYFSYDVKMKEKGDIPEGYSVSREKKERFSLILESASTNQTSMYLCASISPVAAPYNEQFFGPGTRLTVL.

This clone appeared many times. The chain joins TRBV7-9 to TRBJ1-5, with D possibly being TRBD1 (5 bases). Trimming removed 3 bases from V and 2 bases from J, with 8 bases in between. The CDR3 covers 14 residues. The germline V gene has CDR1 SEHNR and CDR2 FQNEAQ (reference sequence). The CDR3 spells CASSLGVGNQPQHF. The CDR3 DNA follows: TGTGCCAGCAGCTTGGGGGTAGGCAATCAGCCCCAGCATTTT.

This clone was detected ten times or more. This chain connects TRBV12-3 or TRBV12-4 to TRBJ2-5; TRBD2 matches 12 bases. V dropped 10 bases and J dropped 8; count of bases not matched to a gene: 14. The CDR3 loop spans 15 amino acids. In DNA form, the CDR3 reads TGTGCCACAGGCCTAGCGGGAGGGGATAAGAGAACCCAGTACTTC. As protein: CATGLAGGDKRTQYF.

There are many counts of this clone. The genes are TRBV7-2 and TRBJ2-1; 12 nucleotides match TRBD2. This CDR3 contains 16 residues. Per the germline V gene, CDR1 is SGHTA and CDR2 is FQGNSA. V was pared by 2 bases and J by 3 bases, with 2 bases of the junction left unmatched. The CDR3 sequence is CASSLRTSGIYNEQFF. CDR3 nucleotide sequence: TGTGCCAGCAGCTTACGGACTAGCGGGATCTACAATGAGCAGTTCTTC.

This clone was seen only once. V usage is TRBV5-1 and J usage is TRBJ2-1, with 8 bases matching TRBD1. The CDR3 contains 15 residues. CDR1 SGHRS and CDR2 YFSETQ come from the germline V gene. V trimming: 4 bases; J trimming: 6 bases; junction bases outside the gene matches: 9. CDR3 in amino acids: CASSASGTGVNEQFF. The CDR3 DNA is TGCGCCAGCAGCGCCTCCGGGACAGGCGTCAATGAGCAGTTCTTC.

This clone was observed a few times. This rearrangement joins TRBV3-1 to TRBJ2-5, with D possibly being TRBD1 or TRBD2 (6 bases each). This CDR3 comprises 16 residues. CDR1 is LGHDT, CDR2 YNNKEL, per germline (reference sequence). V lost 3 bases to trimming and J lost 4 bases, with 18 bases between them. For the CDR3, the DNA is TGTGCCAGCAGCCAGACCTCGGGGGCGAACGGAGAGACCCAGTACTTC. It is translated as CASSQTSGANGETQYF.

The chain links TRBV11-3 to TRBJ2-1; TRBD2 aligns across 10 bases. Germline V gene lookup returns CDR1 SGHNT and CDR2 YENEEA. Trimming cost V 2 bases and J 12 bases; bases outside gene matches: 7. The CDR3 covers 14 residues. The CDR3 region is CASSLLAGDGGQFF. The DNA of the CDR3 is TGTGCCAGCAGCTTACTAGCGGGAGATGGCGGGCAGTTCTTC.

On this clone itself: A read error may produce the germline difference seen at one junction end. The rearrangement uses TRBV6-4 and TRBJ2-2, with D tentatively TRBD1 or TRBD2 (5 bases each). CDR1 and CDR2 from the germline V gene are MRHNA and SNTAGT. The CDR3 is 13 amino acids. CDR3 region: CARSYGARMELIF. CDR3 in DNA: TGTGCCAGAAGTTACGGGGCCCGCATGGAGCTGATTTTT.

This clone was recorded many times. The chain combines TRBV7-8 with TRBJ1-5; TRBD1 might be the D (6 bases). CDR3 size: 17 residues. CDR1 and CDR2 from the germline V gene are SGHVS and FQNEAQ. Trimming shortened V by 1 base and J by 1 base, and 14 bases separated the two germline ends. The CDR3 loop is CASSLGRQAPSNQPQHF. CDR3 DNA sequence: TGTGCCAGCAGCTTAGGGAGACAGGCACCGAGCAATCAGCCCCAGCATTTT.

This clone appeared a single time. It may be a read error: a sequence one base away is much more abundant. This same CDR3 is encoded by further DNA sequences in the sample. The rearrangement links TRBV5-6 to TRBJ2-3; possibly TRBD2 for D (5 bases). This CDR3 has 18 amino acids. Per germline, CDR1 SGHDT and CDR2 YYEEEE. Here the CDR3 reads CASSSDLEHLSWVDTQYF. The CDR3 region has the DNA TGTGCAAGCAGCTCGGACTTGGAGCACCTCAGCTGGGTTGATACGCAGTATTTT. Full variable domain (outside the CDR3, taken from reference TRBV5-6 and TRBJ2-3): DAGVTQSPTHLIKTRGQQVTLRCSPKSGHDTVSWYQQALGQGPQFIFQYYEEEERQRGNFPDRFSGHQFPNYSSELNVNALLLGDSALYLCASSSDLEHLSWVDTQYFGPGTRLTVL.

This clone is medium-sized in the sample. The chain joins TRBV6-2 or TRBV6-3 to TRBJ1-6, with D possibly being TRBD1 (5 bases). The CDR3 is 13 amino acids. Germline values: CDR1 MNHEY, CDR2 SVGEGT. V lost 5 bases and J 7 bases, leaving 9 bases between the germline ends. CDR3 bases: TGTGCCAGCAGTGAGACAGAAAATTCACCCCTCCACTTT. This sequence encodes CASSETENSPLHF.

This clone was counted between two and nine times. The chain recombines TRBV9 with TRBJ1-4, with a tentative D call TRBD1 (5 bases). The germline V and J ends were trimmed by 0 bases and 4 bases, with 10 bases remaining between them. The CDR3 is made up of 15 amino acids. The germline V gene encodes CDR1 SGDLS and CDR2 YYNGEE. The CDR3 protein is CASSVGGSNNEKLFF. CDR3 sequence (DNA): TGTGCCAGCAGCGTAGGGGGGAGTAATAATGAAAAACTGTTTTTT.

Many counts were recorded for this clone. The rearrangement links TRBV6-4 to TRBJ2-5; D ambiguous. The germline V and J ends were trimmed by 5 bases and 4 bases, with 11 bases remaining between them. The CDR3 has 13 amino acids. From germline, CDR1 is MRHNA and CDR2 SNTAGT. As DNA, the CDR3 is TGTGCCAGCAGTCCCGATCTAGGAGAGACCCAGTACTTC. Amino acid sequence: CASSPDLGETQYF.

This clone was counted many times. This chain connects TRBV9 to TRBJ2-1; 7 nucleotides agree with TRBD1. V dropped 2 bases and J dropped 6; count of bases not matched to a gene: 5. This CDR3 has 14 residues. Germline-derived CDR1 and CDR2 are SGDLS and YYNGEE. DNA for the CDR3: TGTGCCAGCAGCGTGACAGGGTTTGGCAATGAGCAGTTCTTC. Amino acids: CASSVTGFGNEQFF.

V usage is TRBV4-2 and J usage is TRBJ2-7; 11 positions agree with TRBD2. V lost 4 bases and J lost 7; bases outside the gene matches: 6. This CDR3 has 14 amino acids. In germline, CDR1 is LGHNA, CDR2 YNFKEQ. For the CDR3, the DNA is TGTGCCAGCAGCCCGGGACTAGCGGAGAGGGAGCAGTACTTC. Translation: CASSPGLAEREQYF.

This clone was seen repeatedly, ten times or more. CDR3 DNA sequence: TGTGCCAGCTCTTGGGCAGCCAAGACAGATACGCAGTATTTT. It translates to CASSWAAKTDTQYF. V usage is TRBV12-3 or TRBV12-4 and J usage is TRBJ2-3; D unresolved. V lost 8 bases and J lost 3, with 15 bases in between. The CDR3 is 14 residues long.

This clone occurred many times. The chain has TRBV30 and TRBJ2-7, with D tentatively TRBD1 (6 bases). Trimming stripped 5 bases from V and 5 bases from J, with 16 bases between. The CDR3 is 13 residues long. Germline V gene sequence: CDR1 GTSNPN, CDR2 SVGIG (reference sequence). The CDR3 nucleotides are TGTGCCTGGCAGGGGACGGAATGGGACGAGCAGTACTTC. It codes for CAWQGTEWDEQYF.

The rearrangement links TRBV28 to TRBJ2-4; the D gene is possibly TRBD2 (5 bases). This CDR3 has 13 residues. Trimming cost V 3 bases and J 8 bases, with 11 bases left between them. Germline CDR1 reads MDHEN; CDR2 reads SYDVKM. In nucleotides, the CDR3 is TGTGCCAGCAGTTTCGACGGGCGGGACATTCAGTACTTC. It encodes CASSFDGRDIQYF.

This clone is medium-sized (0.01 to 0.1%) by share. The gene calls are TRBV6-1 and TRBJ2-1; the D gene is possibly TRBD2 (6 bases). The CDR3 has 15 residues. The V end was cut by 7 bases, the J end by 2 bases, with 15 bases between. Germline-derived CDR1 and CDR2 are MNHNS and SASEGT. As DNA, the CDR3 is TGTGCCAGCATTCCCGGGGGAGTGGCCTACAATGAGCAGTTCTTC. Encoded protein: CASIPGGVAYNEQFF.

This clone showed up many times. This chain connects TRBV9 to TRBJ2-2; D is undetermined. Germline V gene lookup returns CDR1 SGDLS and CDR2 YYNGEE. The CDR3 loop spans 15 amino acids. The V gene lost 3 bases and the J gene lost 4 bases, with 13 bases spanning the gap. The CDR3 here is CASSAGPAATGELFF. In DNA, the CDR3 is TGTGCCAGCAGCGCGGGTCCGGCAGCCACCGGGGAGCTGTTTTTT.

This clone came up a few times. This sequence joins TRBV28 and TRBJ2-7; D unclear. Germline V gives CDR1 MDHEN, CDR2 SYDVKM. Trimming cost V 7 bases and J 2 bases, with 18 bases left between them. This CDR3 comprises 15 residues. CDR3 region: CASIPGTAPPYEQYF. In nucleotides, the CDR3 is TGTGCCAGCATCCCAGGTACTGCCCCACCCTACGAGCAGTACTTC.

This clone has a count of ten or more. This chain joins TRBV2 and TRBJ2-6; no reliable D call. V was shortened by 4 bases and J by 0 bases, with 13 bases between the two germline ends. Germline V gene sequence: CDR1 SNHLY, CDR2 FYNNEI. This CDR3 is built from 17 residues. The CDR3 nucleotides read TGTGCCAGCAGTGCTGGGGAAGGATTCTCTGGGGCCAACGTCCTGACTTTC. Amino acids: CASSAGEGFSGANVLTF.

Relative to its sample, this clone is medium-sized. The V and J genes are TRBV12-3 or TRBV12-4 and TRBJ1-2, with D possibly being TRBD1 (5 bases). V was trimmed by 8 bases and J by 2 bases, leaving 15 bases between them. The CDR3 length is 14 residues. In DNA, the CDR3 is TGTGCCAGCTCCTCGGGGCCGGGGAACTATGGCTACACCTTC. It codes for CASSSGPGNYGYTF.

This clone was recorded at least ten times. CDR3 region: CATSEYGARDDQETQYF. CDR3 sequence (DNA): TGTGCCACCAGTGAATACGGGGCCCGGGACGACCAAGAGACCCAGTACTTC. The chain carries TRBV24-1 and TRBJ2-5; perhaps D is TRBD1 or TRBD2 (5 bases each). Trimming removed 4 bases at V and 0 bases at J, with 17 bases between. The CDR3 consists of 17 residues. Germline values: CDR1 KGHDR, CDR2 SFDVKD.

This clone was observed many times. The gene calls are TRBV20-1 and TRBJ2-7, with 10 nucleotides matching TRBD2. Trimming took 3 bases from V and 3 from J; bases not matched to a gene: 2. The CDR3 totals 13 residues. Germline lookup yields CDR1 DFQATT and CDR2 SNEGSKA (reference sequence). The CDR3 nucleotides read TGCAGTGCTAGCGGGACTAGCGACTACGAGCAGTACTTC. Translated, it gives CSASGTSDYEQYF.

This chain links TRBV6-1 with TRBJ2-3; weak D call: TRBD2 (6 bases). The germline V and J ends were trimmed by 6 bases and 2 bases, with 9 bases remaining between them. This CDR3 has 13 amino acids. CDR1 and CDR2 from the germline V gene are MNHNS and SASEGT. The CDR3 spells CASRSGDTDTQYF. The CDR3 DNA reads TGTGCCAGCAGATCGGGGGACACAGATACGCAGTATTTT.

In its sample, this clone was seen many times. This rearrangement joins TRBV5-1 to TRBJ2-7; D perhaps matches TRBD1 (5 bases). V was trimmed by 4 bases and J by 2 bases, leaving 10 bases between them. CDR3 length equals 13 residues. Germline CDR1 SGHRS, CDR2 YFSETQ. For the CDR3, the DNA is TGCGCCAGCAGCCCCGACAGCACCTACGAGCAGTACTTC. This gives the protein CASSPDSTYEQYF.

This clone was seen repeatedly, ten times or more. The V gene is TRBV7-2, the J gene TRBJ2-1, with D possibly TRBD2 on 6 matching bases. V gave up 5 bases and J gave up 0 bases, with 11 bases separating them. The CDR3 runs 15 residues. Germline V gene lookup returns CDR1 SGHTA and CDR2 FQGNSA. CDR3 sequence: CASSRLASSYNEQFF. CDR3 bases: TGTGCCAGCAGCCGCCTAGCGAGCTCCTACAATGAGCAGTTCTTC.

Judged by abundance, this clone is medium-sized. The chain employs TRBV6-1 and TRBJ1-3, with D possibly TRBD1 on 5 matching bases. The V gene's germline CDR1 is MNHNS and CDR2 SASEGT. This CDR3 is built from 14 residues. The V end was cut by 6 bases, the J end by 2 bases, with 11 bases between. In DNA form, the CDR3 reads TGTGCCAGCAGAAGGGGACGGCCTGGAAACACCATATATTTT. Amino acids: CASRRGRPGNTIYF.

This clone was seen many times. The genes are TRBV20-1 and TRBJ2-1; 8 nucleotides align to TRBD2. The CDR3 loop spans 12 amino acids. V lost 3 bases, J lost 8 bases, and 3 bases stayed unmatched. The germline V gene encodes CDR1 DFQATT and CDR2 SNEGSKA (reference sequence). The CDR3 DNA sequence: TGCAGTGCTAGCGAGCGGGAGCATGAGCAGTTCTTC. This encodes CSASEREHEQFF.

A few counts support this clone. The chain is built from TRBV3-1 and TRBJ1-3; D is possibly TRBD1 (5 bases). Trimming removed 1 base from V and 3 bases from J, with 10 bases in between. CDR1 and CDR2 from the germline V gene are LGHDT and YNNKEL (reference sequence). The CDR3 covers 15 residues. DNA for the CDR3: TGTGCCAGCAGCCAAGGGACACACTTTGGAAACACCATATATTTT. The encoded protein is CASSQGTHFGNTIYF.